This entry lists 5 T cell receptor beta chains sequenced from one sample in a study of shared clonotypes between healthy human individuals. The repertoire was sequenced with immunoSEQ multiplex PCR; TCRdb's copy has only in-frame clones and lacks some. The sample holds about 2.3 million clones, approximately 93% seen once. Sequencing used naive CD4+ T cells from PBMCs. The subset is: CD45RA+ positively selected. Receptors originate from a man younger than 30 in good health. Some clones in this sample may be carry-over from other donors' samples.

The gene calls are TRBV9 and TRBJ1-5; 7 bases are shared with TRBD1. CDR1 is SGDLS, CDR2 YYNGEE, per germline. V gave up 3 bases and J gave up 3 bases; unmatched junction bases: 9. The CDR3 is made up of 16 amino acids. The CDR3 loop is CASSGGDRPFNQPQHF. CDR3 sequence (DNA): TGTGCCAGCAGCGGGGGGGACAGACCTTTCAATCAGCCCCAGCATTTT.

The J gene is TRBJ1-5, the V gene TRBV6-5, with D unresolved. This CDR3 has 12 amino acids. Between the trimmed V and J ends, which lost 6 bases and 7 bases, there was a span of 10 bases. Germline CDR1 MNHEY, CDR2 SVGAGI. The CDR3 spells CASRRPGQPQHF. CDR3 coding DNA: TGTGCCAGCAGACGACCCGGGCAGCCCCAGCATTTT.

The chain has TRBV5-4 and TRBJ1-1, with 8 bases identical to TRBD1. The V and J ends lost 4 bases and 11 bases, in that order; junction bases with no gene match: 10. This CDR3 is 13 amino acids long. Germline assignment: CDR1 SGHNT and CDR2 YYREEE (reference sequence). The CDR3 sequence is CASSQGAFAGAFF. The CDR3 bases are TGTGCCAGCAGCCAGGGGGCTTTCGCGGGGGCTTTCTTT.

The chain links TRBV28 to TRBJ1-1; 8 nucleotides match TRBD1. The CDR3 is 14 amino acids. Trimming at V came to 6 bases and at J to 5 bases, leaving 8 bases not matched to a gene. CDR1 is MDHEN and CDR2 is SYDVKM in the germline V gene. This chain's CDR3 is CASREQGAGTEAFF. CDR3 DNA sequence: TGTGCCAGCAGGGAGCAGGGGGCTGGGACTGAAGCTTTCTTT.

The chain combines TRBV19 with TRBJ2-1; TRBD1 or TRBD2 may be the D gene (5 bases each). Trimming took off 4 bases at V and 3 bases at J, with 16 bases between the two ends. This CDR3 is 16 amino acids long. The germline V gene encodes CDR1 LNHDA and CDR2 SQIVND (reference sequence). CDR3 in amino acids: CASSNPGTRRYNEQFF. The CDR3 nucleotides are TGTGCCAGTAGTAACCCCGGGACGAGGCGCTACAATGAGCAGTTCTTC.